The 26 T cell receptor beta chains below come from one sample, sequenced in a study of blood T cell repertoires in COVID-19. The table came from immunoSEQ multiplex PCR; TCRdb's copy has only in-frame clones and leaves some out. The sample has 300,000 to 350,000 clones; around nine tenths are singletons. What was sequenced was peripheral blood. The receptors were sampled from a woman in her sixties or seventies with COVID-19, enrolled during active disease.

This clone occurred a few times. The V call is TRBV2, the J call TRBJ1-5, with D perhaps TRBD1 (5 bases). CDR3 length: 16 residues. Germline V gene sequence: CDR1 SNHLY, CDR2 FYNNEI. The V end was cut by 6 bases, the J end by 0 bases, with 15 bases between. The CDR3 bases are TGTGCCAGCAGCCGAACAAGGGGTGATAGCAATCAGCCCCAGCATTTT. This translates into CASSRTRGDSNQPQHF.

This chain joins TRBV28 and TRBJ2-4; 12 nucleotides match TRBD2. After removal of 4 bases from V and 0 bases from J, the junction contained 22 bases not matched to a gene. Germline values: CDR1 MDHEN, CDR2 SYDVKM. The CDR3 contains 23 residues. CDR3 nucleotides: TGTGCCAGCAGTTATGCCGGACCGGCGGCTAGCGGGGGGGGGTTACTAGCCAAAAACATTCAGTACTTC. It is translated as CASSYAGPAASGGGLLAKNIQYF. The complete variable domain, with remaining parts taken from reference TRBV28 and TRBJ2-4, reads DVKVTQSSRYLVKRTGEKVFLECVQDMDHENMFWYRQDPGLGLRLIYFSYDVKMKEKGDIPEGYSVSREKKERFSLILESASTNQTSMYLCASSYAGPAASGGGLLAKNIQYFGAGTRLSVL.

This sequence joins TRBV19 and TRBJ2-7; 12 positions agree with TRBD2. Losses at the gene ends were 5 bases for V and 4 bases for J; bases not matched to a gene: 6. The CDR3 contains 15 residues. CDR1 LNHDA and CDR2 SQIVND come from the germline V gene (reference sequence). The CDR3 is CASSSGLAGIYEQYF. The CDR3 DNA follows: TGTGCCAGTAGTTCCGGACTAGCGGGGATATACGAGCAGTACTTC. Using reference TRBV19 and TRBJ2-7 for the parts outside the CDR3, the full variable domain is DGGITQSPKYLFRKEGQNVTLSCEQNLNHDAMYWYRQDPGQGLRLIYYSQIVNDFQKGDIAEGYSVSREKKESFPLTVTSAQKNPTAFYLCASSSGLAGIYEQYFGPGTRLTVT.

This chain links TRBV2 with TRBJ2-7, with 9 positions matching TRBD2. From germline, CDR1 is SNHLY and CDR2 FYNNEI. The junction had 10 bases not matched to a gene; V was cut back by 6 bases and J by 4 bases. This CDR3 region has 15 residues. CDR3 DNA: TGTGCCAGCAGCAGCGGGGGGTCCACTGTTTACGAGCAGTACTTC. Protein product: CASSSGGSTVYEQYF.

The rearrangement joins TRBV18 to TRBJ1-3; unclear D gene. Germline CDR1 reads KGHSH; CDR2 reads LQKENI. The V end lost 3 bases, the J end lost 0 bases, and 9 bases lay between the germline ends. The CDR3 length is 15 residues. CDR3 loop: CASSPRAISGNTIYF. The DNA of the CDR3 is TGTGCCAGCTCACCGAGGGCTATCTCTGGAAACACCATATATTTT.

The chain combines TRBV6-1 with TRBJ1-1; 12 bases line up with TRBD1. Germline values: CDR1 MNHNS, CDR2 SASEGT. The CDR3 is made up of 16 amino acids. Trimming at V came to 1 base and at J to 5 bases, leaving 5 bases not matched to a gene. CDR3 sequence: CASSEGDRGRWTEAFF. The CDR3 nucleotides read TGTGCCAGCAGTGAAGGGGACAGGGGGCGGTGGACTGAAGCTTTCTTT.

V usage is TRBV7-2 and J usage is TRBJ1-5; no clear D. V was cut by 0 bases and J by 8 bases, with 14 bases left in between. Germline-derived CDR1 and CDR2 are SGHTA and FQGNSA. This CDR3 is 15 amino acids long. The CDR3 coding sequence is TGTGCCAGCAGCTTAGCGAGTTTAGGGAGTGAGCCCCAGCATTTT. Amino acid sequence: CASSLASLGSEPQHF. The variable domain in full, completed from reference TRBV7-2 and TRBJ1-5, reads GAGVSQSPSNKVTEKGKDVELRCDPISGHTALYWYRQSLGQGLEFLIYFQGNSAPDKSGLPSDRFSAERTGGSVSTLTIQRTQQEDSAVYLCASSLASLGSEPQHFGDGTRLSIL.

The chain employs TRBV6-5 and TRBJ1-5; D is undetermined. This CDR3 spans 12 amino acids. Trimming took off 6 bases at V and 4 bases at J, with 7 bases between the two ends. Germline CDR1 is MNHEY and CDR2 is SVGAGI. CDR3 residues: CASSTENQPQHF. The CDR3 bases are TGTGCCAGCAGCACAGAGAATCAGCCCCAGCATTTT.

The chain has TRBV6-5 and TRBJ1-2; D possibly corresponds to TRBD1 (5 bases). Per the germline V gene, CDR1 is MNHEY and CDR2 is SVGAGI. The V end lost 7 bases, the J end lost 4 bases, and 10 bases lay between the germline ends. CDR3 length: 12 residues. CDR3 region: CASTLDSYGYTF. The CDR3, as DNA: TGTGCCAGCACCTTAGACAGCTATGGCTACACCTTC.

This clone came up once. Other DNA sequences of this sample code for an identical CDR3. The chain links TRBV3-1 (or the pseudogene TRBV3-2) to TRBJ1-3, with unresolved D. Per the germline V gene, CDR1 is LGHDT and CDR2 is YNNKEL (reference sequence). The CDR3 covers 15 residues. The V and J ends lost 3 bases and 0 bases respectively, with 9 bases between them. The CDR3 sequence is CASSQGGGSGNTIYF. In DNA form, the CDR3 reads TGTGCCAGCAGCCAGGGTGGAGGCTCTGGAAACACCATATATTTT.

This chain links TRBV25-1 with TRBJ2-7, with 7 bases identical to TRBD1. V was clipped by 1 base and J by 6 bases; unmatched bases: 6. The CDR3 has 14 residues. The V gene's germline CDR1 is MGHDK and CDR2 SYGVNS. The CDR3 loop is CASSEWDRTVEQYF. CDR3 DNA sequence: TGTGCCAGCAGTGAATGGGACAGAACCGTCGAGCAGTACTTC.

The rearrangement uses TRBV29-1 and TRBJ1-2; 7 bases agree with TRBD1. The CDR3 is made up of 11 amino acids. V trimming: 4 bases; J trimming: 9 bases; junction bases outside the gene matches: 5. Germline assignment: CDR1 SQVTM and CDR2 ANQGSEA. CDR3 loop: CSVARQGRYTF. The CDR3 DNA is TGCAGCGTTGCCCGACAGGGACGCTACACCTTC.

The chain uses TRBV7-2 and TRBJ1-5, with 9 bases matching TRBD1. V lost 2 bases and J lost 2; bases outside the gene matches: 4. CDR3 length equals 16 residues. The germline V gene encodes CDR1 SGHTA and CDR2 FQGNSA. CDR3 DNA: TGTGCCAGCAGCTTATGGACAGGGGATGGCAATCAGCCCCAGCATTTT. Residues: CASSLWTGDGNQPQHF. Combining the CDR3 with reference TRBV7-2 and TRBJ1-5 gives the whole variable domain GAGVSQSPSNKVTEKGKDVELRCDPISGHTALYWYRQSLGQGLEFLIYFQGNSAPDKSGLPSDRFSAERTGGSVSTLTIQRTQQEDSAVYLCASSLWTGDGNQPQHFGDGTRLSIL.

This clone was detected only once. One end of the junction is discordant with germline, which a read error may explain. The rearrangement uses TRBV12-3 or TRBV12-4 and TRBJ1-2, with TRBD1 as a possible D gene (6 bases). This CDR3 has 12 amino acids. This CDR3 is CASRAGTSSASF. The CDR3 DNA reads as TGTGCCAGCAGAGCCGGGACATCGTCAGCCTCCTTC.

J is TRBJ2-2 and V is TRBV2, with 8 bases aligning to TRBD2. The CDR3 totals 17 residues. Germline V gives CDR1 SNHLY, CDR2 FYNNEI. The junction had 12 bases not matched to a gene; V was cut back by 3 bases and J by 6 bases. CDR3 in amino acids: CASSDPGSGGGAGELFF. The CDR3, as DNA: TGTGCCAGCAGTGACCCCGGGAGCGGGGGAGGTGCCGGGGAGCTGTTTTTT.

The chain employs TRBV6-5 and TRBJ1-3; 7 bases match TRBD1. V gave up 6 bases and J gave up 6 bases; unmatched junction bases: 11. This CDR3 comprises 15 residues. Germline-derived CDR1 and CDR2 are MNHEY and SVGAGI. CDR3 residues: CASRRQGSSVNTIYF. CDR3 nucleotides: TGTGCCAGCAGAAGACAGGGTAGCAGCGTAAACACCATATATTTT.

The chain carries TRBV6-6 and TRBJ1-5, with unresolved D. CDR1 MNHNY and CDR2 SVGAGI come from the germline V gene (reference sequence). This CDR3 comprises 15 residues. Between the trimmed V and J ends, which lost 0 bases and 1 base, there was a span of 7 bases. Here the CDR3 reads CASSYSPRSNQPQHF. In nucleotides, the CDR3 is TGTGCCAGCAGTTACTCCCCCAGGAGCAATCAGCCCCAGCATTTT.

The chain couples TRBV7-8 to TRBJ2-3; TRBD1 aligns across 7 bases. CDR3 size: 15 residues. Looked up from germline, CDR1 is SGHVS and CDR2 is FQNEAQ. V was clipped by 4 bases and J by 5 bases; unmatched bases: 9. The CDR3: CASSSPLQGRDTQYF. Written as DNA, the CDR3 is TGTGCCAGCAGCTCCCCATTACAGGGGAGAGATACGCAGTATTTT.

The chain recombines TRBV5-1 with TRBJ1-2; D is ambiguous. This CDR3 contains 14 residues. V was cut by 3 bases and J by 4 bases, with 13 bases left in between. CDR1 SGHRS and CDR2 YFSETQ come from the germline V gene. The CDR3 loop is CASSSGGTFYGYTF. CDR3 DNA sequence: TGCGCCAGCAGCTCTGGAGGAACCTTCTATGGCTACACCTTC.

This chain connects TRBV12-3 or TRBV12-4 to TRBJ2-7; D not resolved. This CDR3 has 12 amino acids. V lost 6 bases to trimming and J lost 5 bases, with 11 bases between them. The CDR3 reads CASSMIVDEQYF. CDR3 nucleotide sequence: TGTGCCAGCAGCATGATCGTAGACGAGCAGTACTTC.

The chain couples TRBV2 to TRBJ1-5, with D tentatively TRBD1 (5 bases). The V end was cut by 3 bases, the J end by 3 bases, with 15 bases between. CDR1 and CDR2 from the germline V gene are SNHLY and FYNNEI. The CDR3 loop spans 16 amino acids. The DNA for the CDR3 is TGTGCCAGCAGTGACATAGGGGCCAGGAACAATCAGCCCCAGCATTTT. It yields the protein CASSDIGARNNQPQHF.

This clone was recorded once. The chain is built from TRBV28 and TRBJ1-5; D may be TRBD1 (6 bases). V lost 4 bases and J 1 base, leaving 11 bases between the germline ends. Germline V gene data show CDR1 as MDHEN and CDR2 as SYDVKM. CDR3 length: 15 residues. The CDR3 coding sequence is TGTGCCAGCAGTTCCGGGGGGCCGAGCAATCAGCCCCAGCATTTT. This encodes CASSSGGPSNQPQHF. The entire variable domain, with the rest obtained from reference TRBV28 and TRBJ1-5, is as follows: DVKVTQSSRYLVKRTGEKVFLECVQDMDHENMFWYRQDPGLGLRLIYFSYDVKMKEKGDIPEGYSVSREKKERFSLILESASTNQTSMYLCASSSGGPSNQPQHFGDGTRLSIL.

The chain has TRBV19 and TRBJ1-1, with D uncertain. Germline V lookup: CDR1 LNHDA, CDR2 SQIVND (reference sequence). Trimming cost V 1 base and J 6 bases, with 18 bases left between them. CDR3 length: 16 residues. DNA for the CDR3: TGTGCCAGTAGTATAGCCCTGGTTCGCGGGAAGGCTGAAGCTTTCTTT. Its protein product is CASSIALVRGKAEAFF.

V and J are TRBV5-1 and TRBJ1-4; TRBD1 matches 11 bases. CDR1 and CDR2 (germline): SGHRS, YFSETQ. The CDR3 totals 15 residues. The V and J ends lost 4 bases and 5 bases, in that order; junction bases with no gene match: 4. This CDR3 reads CASSLRTGGNEKLFF. CDR3 nucleotide sequence: TGCGCCAGCAGCCTTCGGACAGGGGGCAATGAAAAACTGTTTTTT.

V is TRBV7-6 and J is TRBJ1-2; TRBD1 is a possible D gene (6 bases). V was shortened by 1 base and J by 2 bases, with 14 bases between the two germline ends. This CDR3 contains 16 residues. CDR1 is SGHVS and CDR2 is FNYEAQ in the germline V gene. This chain's CDR3 is CASSLGPGGGNYGYTF. The DNA for the CDR3 is TGTGCCAGCAGCTTAGGCCCTGGGGGGGGCAACTATGGCTACACCTTC.

The chain combines TRBV3-1 (or the pseudogene TRBV3-2) with TRBJ2-1; 8 bases map to TRBD1. J was trimmed by 8 bases and V by 1 base; bases with no gene match: 4. The CDR3 loop spans 14 amino acids. Per the germline V gene, CDR1 is LGHDT and CDR2 is YNNKEL (reference sequence). CDR3 amino acids: CASSQVLRGHEQFF. The CDR3 nucleotides are TGTGCCAGCAGCCAAGTTCTCAGGGGGCATGAGCAGTTCTTC.